The sequence of this T cell receptor beta chain was determined in a study of CD8 T cells in ankylosing spondylitis. Study-level points and caveats: There was a TCR beta motif, made of 7 to 9 highly homologous variants, that appeared characteristic of ankylosing spondylitis blood. Reported data indicate significant enrichment of disease-linked clones within matched ankylosing spondylitis synovial fluid.

TCRdb fed the 5' RACE reads into MiXCR, producing one record per CDR3 protein. The sample has around 480,000 distinct CDR3 sequences; roughly 17% are singletons. This clonotype has ten or more counts. Its specificity is not known. Trimming stripped 6 bases from V and 2 bases from J, with 10 bases between. This CDR3 region has 13 residues. The germline V gene has CDR1 MNHEY and CDR2 SMNVEV (reference sequence). This receptor was identified in a male donor with ankylosing spondylitis. The chain is built from TRBV27 and TRBJ1-1, with D uncertain. The specimen sequenced was blood, either unsorted or a sorted T cell fraction (not recorded which). CDR3 nucleotide sequence: TGTGCCAGCAGCCTCCGCCAAAACACTGAAGCTTTCTTT. This codes for CASSLRQNTEAFF.